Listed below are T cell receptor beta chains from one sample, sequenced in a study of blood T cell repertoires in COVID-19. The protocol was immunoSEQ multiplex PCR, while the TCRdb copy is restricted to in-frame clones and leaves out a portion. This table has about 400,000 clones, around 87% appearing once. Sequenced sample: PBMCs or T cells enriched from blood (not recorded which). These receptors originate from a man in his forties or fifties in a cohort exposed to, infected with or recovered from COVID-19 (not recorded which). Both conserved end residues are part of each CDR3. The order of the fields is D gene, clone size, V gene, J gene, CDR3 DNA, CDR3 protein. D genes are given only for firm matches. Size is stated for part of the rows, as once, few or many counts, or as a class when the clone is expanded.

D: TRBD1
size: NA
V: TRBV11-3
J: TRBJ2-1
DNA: TGTGCCAGCAGTCGGGACAGGGGCCCCCATGAGCAGTTCTTC
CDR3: CASSRDRGPHEQFF

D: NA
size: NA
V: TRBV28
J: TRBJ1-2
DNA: TGTGCCAGCAGTTTAAGGTCCCCCTTACCTTGGGCGTATGGCTACACCTTC
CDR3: CASSLRSPLPWAYGYTF

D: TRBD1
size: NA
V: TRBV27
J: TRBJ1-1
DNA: TGTGCCAGCAGAGGGGCTCCGGGACAGGGAGTAGGGGCTGAAGCTTTCTTT
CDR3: CASRGAPGQGVGAEAFF

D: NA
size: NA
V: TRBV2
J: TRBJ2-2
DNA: TGTGCCAGCAGAAGTAACGGGAGAACCGGGGAGCTGTTTTTT
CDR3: CASRSNGRTGELFF

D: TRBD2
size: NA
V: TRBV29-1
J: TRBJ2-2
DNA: TGCAGCGTTGAACTAGCGGGAACAGTATCCGGGGAGCTGTTTTTT
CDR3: CSVELAGTVSGELFF

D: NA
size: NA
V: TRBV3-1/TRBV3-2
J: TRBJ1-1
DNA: TGTGCCAGCAGCCAAAAAGTCGGCGGAGCTGAAGCTTTCTTT
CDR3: CASSQKVGGAEAFF

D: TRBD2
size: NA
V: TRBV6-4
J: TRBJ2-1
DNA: TGTGCCAGCAGTGACCTAGCGGGTGTTCGTGAGCAGTTCTTC
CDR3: CASSDLAGVREQFF

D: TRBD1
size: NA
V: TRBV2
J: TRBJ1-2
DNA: TGTGCCAGCAGTGCGAGGGGGCGCACCTATGGCTACACCTTC
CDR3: CASSARGRTYGYTF

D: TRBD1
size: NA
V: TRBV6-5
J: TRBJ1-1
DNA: TGTGCCAGCAGTTACGAGAAACAGGGGATGGATGAAGCTTTCTTT
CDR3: CASSYEKQGMDEAFF

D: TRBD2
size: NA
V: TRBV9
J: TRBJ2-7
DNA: TGTGCCAGCAGCCCCCCAGCTCGACTAGCGGGACCGAGGGAGCAGTACTTC
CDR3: CASSPPARLAGPREQYF

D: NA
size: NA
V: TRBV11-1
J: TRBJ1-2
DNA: TGTGCCAGCAGCCCTAGTGAGTCCAGACAGAGGTTATTC
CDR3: CASSPSESRQRLF

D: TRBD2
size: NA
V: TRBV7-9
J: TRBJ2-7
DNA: TGTGCCAGCAGCTACGGGACTAGCGGCGAGCAGTACTTC
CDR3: CASSYGTSGEQYF

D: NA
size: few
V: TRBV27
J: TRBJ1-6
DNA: TGTGCCAGCAGTTTCGGGGTCGGTGGGTATAATTCACCCCTCCACTTT
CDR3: CASSFGVGGYNSPLHF

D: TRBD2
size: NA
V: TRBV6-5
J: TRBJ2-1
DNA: TGTGCCAGCAGTTATAGGGCTAGCGGGAGGGCGAATGAGCAGTTCTTC
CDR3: CASSYRASGRANEQFF

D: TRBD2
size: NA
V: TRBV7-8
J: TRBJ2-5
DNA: TGTGCCAGCAGCTTAGCCCGGGGGGGGGAGACCCAGTACTTC
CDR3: CASSLARGGETQYF

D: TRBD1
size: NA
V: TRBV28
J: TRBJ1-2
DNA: TGTGCCAGTTTTTCGACAGGGAGCTATGGCTACACCTTC
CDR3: CASFSTGSYGYTF

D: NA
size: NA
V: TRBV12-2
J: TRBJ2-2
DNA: TGTGCAAGTCGCTCAACGGCACTAGCGGCGAACACCGGGGAGCTGTTTTTT
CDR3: CASRSTALAANTGELFF

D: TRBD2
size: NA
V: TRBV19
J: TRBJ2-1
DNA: TGTGCCAGTAAGTATTCCAGCGGGAGCTCCTACAATGAGCAGTTCTTC
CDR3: CASKYSSGSSYNEQFF

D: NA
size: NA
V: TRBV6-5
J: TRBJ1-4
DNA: TGTGCCAGCATCAAACAGGGTGGCAATGAAAAACTGTTTTTT
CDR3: CASIKQGGNEKLFF

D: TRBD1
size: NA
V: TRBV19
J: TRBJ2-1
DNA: TGTGCCACCGCGGACAGGGGGCGAGTGGATGAGCAGTTCTTC
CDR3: CATADRGRVDEQFF

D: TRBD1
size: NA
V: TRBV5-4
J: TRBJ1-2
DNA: TGTGCCAGCAGCTTGGGAGGGGGCGGTCGACCTCTCTATGGCTACACCTTC
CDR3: CASSLGGGGRPLYGYTF

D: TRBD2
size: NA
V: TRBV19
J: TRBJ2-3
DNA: TGTGCCAGTAGTATAGAAGGACTAGCGGACACAGATACGCAGTATTTT
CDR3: CASSIEGLADTDTQYF

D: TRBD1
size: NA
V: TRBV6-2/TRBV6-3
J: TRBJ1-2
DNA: TGTGCCAGCAGTCGGGCTATGACAGGGCCTAACTATGGCTACACCTTC
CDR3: CASSRAMTGPNYGYTF

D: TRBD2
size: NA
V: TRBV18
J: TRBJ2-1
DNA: TGTGCCAGCTCAACCAGCGGGAGCGACCACAATGAGCAGTTCTTC
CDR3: CASSTSGSDHNEQFF

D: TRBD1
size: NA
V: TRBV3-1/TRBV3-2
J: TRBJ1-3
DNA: TGTGCCAGCAGCCAAGATACAGGGGTCCCTCGCTCTGGAAACACCATATATTTT
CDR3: CASSQDTGVPRSGNTIYF

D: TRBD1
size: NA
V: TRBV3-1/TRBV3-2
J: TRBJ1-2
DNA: TGTGCCAGCAGCCAAGACCGCAGGGGGCCCGGCTACACCTTC
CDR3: CASSQDRRGPGYTF

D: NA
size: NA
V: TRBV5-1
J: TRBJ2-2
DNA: TGCGCCAGCAGCCCCCCTAGCGAGAACACCGGGGAGCTGTTTTTT
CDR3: CASSPPSENTGELFF

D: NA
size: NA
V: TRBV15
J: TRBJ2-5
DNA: TGTGCCACCAGCAGAGATGTGAGATGGGAGACCCAGTACTTC
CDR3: CATSRDVRWETQYF

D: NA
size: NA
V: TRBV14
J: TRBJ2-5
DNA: TGTGCCAGCAGCCAAGTCCGAGAGACCCAGTACTTC
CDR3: CASSQVRETQYF

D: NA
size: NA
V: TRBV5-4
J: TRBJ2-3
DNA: TGTGCCAGCAGCTCTCGACGGCCCGAAGGTTGGGCACACGATACGCAGTATTTT
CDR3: CASSSRRPEGWAHDTQYF

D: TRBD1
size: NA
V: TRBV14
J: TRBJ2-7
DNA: TGTGCCAGCAGCCAACTGCAGGGGGCAGGGGAGCAGTACTTC
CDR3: CASSQLQGAGEQYF

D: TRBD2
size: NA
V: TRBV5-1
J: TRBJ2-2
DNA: TGCGCCAGCAGCTTCCCGGGACTAGCGGACACCGGGGAGCTGTTTTTT
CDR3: CASSFPGLADTGELFF

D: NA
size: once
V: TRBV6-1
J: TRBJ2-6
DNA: TGTGCCAGCAGTGAAAATATCTACGGTCTCCCCTCTGGGGCCAACGTCCTGACTTTC
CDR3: CASSENIYGLPSGANVLTF

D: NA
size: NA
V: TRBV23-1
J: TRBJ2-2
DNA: TGCGCCAGCAGTCATAGGGGTAGCACCGGGGAGCTGTTTTTT
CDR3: CASSHRGSTGELFF

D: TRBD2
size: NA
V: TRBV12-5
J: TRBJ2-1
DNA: TGTGCTAGTGGTTTCCGCGGACTAGCGGGGTACTCCTACAATGAGCAGTTCTTC
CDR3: CASGFRGLAGYSYNEQFF

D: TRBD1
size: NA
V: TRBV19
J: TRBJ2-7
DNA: TGTGCCAGTAGTCTGACTCCGGGACAGGGGGGCGAGCAGTACTTC
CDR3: CASSLTPGQGGEQYF

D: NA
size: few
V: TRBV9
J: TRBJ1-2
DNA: TGTGCCAGCAGCGTTGGTGGGTGGGCGAGCTATGGCTACACCTTC
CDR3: CASSVGGWASYGYTF

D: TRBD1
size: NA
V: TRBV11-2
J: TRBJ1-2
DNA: TGTGCCAGCAGCTCGGGGGGGATCCGGGACAGGGGACTTGGCTACACCTTC
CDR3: CASSSGGIRDRGLGYTF

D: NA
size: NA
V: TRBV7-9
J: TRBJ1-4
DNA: TGTGCCAGCAGCCCCCGGGGGGCATTTGAAAAACTGTTTTTT
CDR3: CASSPRGAFEKLFF

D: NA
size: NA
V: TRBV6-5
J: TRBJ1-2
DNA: TGTGCCAGCAGACCGGACAGAAACTATGGCTACACCTTC
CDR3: CASRPDRNYGYTF

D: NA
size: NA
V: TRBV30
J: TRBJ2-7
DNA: TGTGCCTGGAGTCCGAGTTCCTACGAGCAGTACTTC
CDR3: CAWSPSSYEQYF

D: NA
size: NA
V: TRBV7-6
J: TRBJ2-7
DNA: TGTGCCAGCAGCCCCCAGGGTTACTACTCCTACGAGCAGTACTTC
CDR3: CASSPQGYYSYEQYF

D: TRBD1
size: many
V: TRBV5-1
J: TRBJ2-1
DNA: TGCGCCAGCACCCGGGACAGCGTATACAATGAGCAGTTCTTC
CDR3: CASTRDSVYNEQFF

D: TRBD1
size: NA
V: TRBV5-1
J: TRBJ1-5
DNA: TGCGCCAGCAGCTTAACAGGGGCCGCGGTAGAGCCCCAGCATTTT
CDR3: CASSLTGAAVEPQHF

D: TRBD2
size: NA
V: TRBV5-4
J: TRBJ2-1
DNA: TGTGCCAGCAGTTATCTGGGGCTAGCGGGGGACAATGAGCAGTTCTTC
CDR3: CASSYLGLAGDNEQFF

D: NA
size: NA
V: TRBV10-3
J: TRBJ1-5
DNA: TGTGCCATCAGTGAGTCGAAGGAGACCCGTAGCAATCAGCCCCAGCATTTT
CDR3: CAISESKETRSNQPQHF

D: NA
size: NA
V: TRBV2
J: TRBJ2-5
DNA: TGTGCCAGCAGACGCGGAGGGCAAGAGACCCAGTACTTC
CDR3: CASRRGGQETQYF

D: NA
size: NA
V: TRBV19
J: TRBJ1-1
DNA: TGTGCCAGTAGTCCTCCGAACAGCGGATTCACTGAAGCTTTCTTT
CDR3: CASSPPNSGFTEAFF

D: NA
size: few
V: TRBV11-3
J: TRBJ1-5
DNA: TGTGCCAGCAGCTTAGAGTTGCAGGGAACAAGTCAGCCCCAGCATTTT
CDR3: CASSLELQGTSQPQHF

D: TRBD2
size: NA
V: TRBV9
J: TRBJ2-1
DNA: TGTGCCAGCAGCGTAGTCCGCGGTCTAGCGGGAGTAAAGGAGCAGTTCTTC
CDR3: CASSVVRGLAGVKEQFF

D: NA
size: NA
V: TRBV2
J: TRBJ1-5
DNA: TGTGCCAGCAGTGAATCCGGGAACCTTCAGCCCCAGCATTTT
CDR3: CASSESGNLQPQHF

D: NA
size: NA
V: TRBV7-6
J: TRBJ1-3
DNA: TGTGCCAGCAGCACCTCCAGAGGAAACACCATATATTTT
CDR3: CASSTSRGNTIYF

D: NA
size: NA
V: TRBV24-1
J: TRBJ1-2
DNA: TGTGCCACCAGTGATTTAAGGGGGATCTATGGCTACACCTTC
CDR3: CATSDLRGIYGYTF

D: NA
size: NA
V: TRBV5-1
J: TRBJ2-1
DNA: TGCGCCAGCAGCTTGGAACTTACTTACAATGAGCAGTTCTTC
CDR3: CASSLELTYNEQFF